The 6 T cell receptor beta chains below were found in one sample sequenced in a study of blood T cell repertoires in COVID-19. The table came from immunoSEQ multiplex PCR; TCRdb's copy has only in-frame clones and leaves some out. Of about 320,000 clones in the sample, about 87% were seen once. The sample comprised peripheral blood. The receptors here all came from a woman between 25 and 40 years old with COVID-19, enrolled during active disease.

The rearrangement uses TRBV7-8 and TRBJ1-3; the D is unclear. The CDR3 length is 16 residues. The V end was cut by 3 bases, the J end by 0 bases, with 12 bases between. CDR1 is SGHVS and CDR2 is FQNEAQ in the germline V gene. Here the CDR3 reads CASSFWSISSGNTIYF. As DNA, the CDR3 is TGTGCCAGCAGCTTTTGGTCGATCAGCTCTGGAAACACCATATATTTT.

The chain combines TRBV7-8 with TRBJ1-1; tentatively, D is TRBD1 (6 bases). V was pared by 3 bases and J by 0 bases, with 14 bases between. The germline CDR1 and CDR2 sequences are SGHVS and FQNEAQ. This CDR3 contains 16 residues. The CDR3 coding sequence is TGTGCCAGCAGCTTCCCCGGGGGGCGGGTGAACACTGAAGCTTTCTTT. It codes for CASSFPGGRVNTEAFF.

The rearrangement joins TRBV6-2 or TRBV6-3 to TRBJ1-1, with 7 bases lining up with TRBD1. After removal of 2 bases from V and 0 bases from J, the junction contained 6 bases not matched to a gene. CDR1 MNHEY and CDR2 SVGEGT come from the germline V gene. The CDR3 is 16 residues long. The CDR3 protein is CASSYSQTGMNTEAFF. CDR3 coding DNA: TGTGCCAGCAGTTACAGTCAGACAGGGATGAACACTGAAGCTTTCTTT.

The genes are TRBV28 and TRBJ2-7; 8 bases are a match to TRBD1. The V gene end was trimmed by 4 bases and the J gene end by 5 bases; junction bases not matched to a gene: 7. Germline CDR1 MDHEN, CDR2 SYDVKM. The CDR3 has 14 amino acids. The chain's CDR3 is CASSSRQGSDEQYV. CDR3 DNA sequence: TGTGCCAGCAGTTCTCGACAGGGGAGCGACGAGCAGTACGTC.

The CDR3 nucleotides read TGTGCCAGCAGCACCTCTAGCGGTAGCACAGATACGCAGTATTTT. Residues: CASSTSSGSTDTQYF. The gene calls are TRBV7-2 and TRBJ2-3, with 7 bases that match TRBD2. The CDR3 totals 15 residues. J was trimmed by 0 bases and V by 5 bases; bases with no gene match: 5. Per the germline V gene, CDR1 is SGHTA and CDR2 is FQGNSA.

The rearrangement joins TRBV6-2 or TRBV6-3 to TRBJ1-2, with TRBD1 matching over 7 bases. The CDR3 runs to 16 residues. Germline CDR1 reads MNHEY; CDR2 reads SVGEGT. V shed 4 bases, J shed 6 bases, and the junction held 14 bases outside the gene matches. The CDR3 nucleotides read TGTGCCAGCAGTTCCAGGGGACAGACCGTGAACCATGGCTACACCTTC. As protein: CASSSRGQTVNHGYTF.